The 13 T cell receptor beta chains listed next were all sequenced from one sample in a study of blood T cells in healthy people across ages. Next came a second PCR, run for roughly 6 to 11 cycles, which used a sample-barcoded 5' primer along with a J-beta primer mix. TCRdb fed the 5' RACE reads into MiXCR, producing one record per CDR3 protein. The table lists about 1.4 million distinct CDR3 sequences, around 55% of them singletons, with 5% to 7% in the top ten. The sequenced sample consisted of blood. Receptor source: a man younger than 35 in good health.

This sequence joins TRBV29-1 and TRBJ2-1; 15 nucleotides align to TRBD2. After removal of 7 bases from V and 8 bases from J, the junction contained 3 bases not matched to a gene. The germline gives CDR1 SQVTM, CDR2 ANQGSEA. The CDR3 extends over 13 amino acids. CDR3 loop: CSGGLAGGDEQFF. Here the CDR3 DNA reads TGCAGCGGTGGACTAGCGGGAGGGGATGAGCAGTTCTTC.

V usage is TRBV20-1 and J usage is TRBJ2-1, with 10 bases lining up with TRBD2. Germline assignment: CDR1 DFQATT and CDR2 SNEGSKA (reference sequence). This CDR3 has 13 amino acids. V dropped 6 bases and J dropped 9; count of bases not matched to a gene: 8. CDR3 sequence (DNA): TGCAGTGCCTTCGGGACTAGCGTTGGTGAGCAGTTCTTC. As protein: CSAFGTSVGEQFF.

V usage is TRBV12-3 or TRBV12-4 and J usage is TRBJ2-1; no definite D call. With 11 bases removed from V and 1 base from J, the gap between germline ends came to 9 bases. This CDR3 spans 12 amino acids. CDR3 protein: CAGVRSYNEQFF. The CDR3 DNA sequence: TGTGCCGGGGTACGGTCCTACAATGAGCAGTTCTTC.

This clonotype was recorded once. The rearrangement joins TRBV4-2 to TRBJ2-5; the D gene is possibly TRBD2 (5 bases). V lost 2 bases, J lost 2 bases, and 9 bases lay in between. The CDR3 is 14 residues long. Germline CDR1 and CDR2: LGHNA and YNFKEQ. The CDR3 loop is CASSQQLGQETQYF. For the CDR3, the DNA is TGTGCCAGCAGCCAACAACTAGGGCAAGAGACCCAGTACTTC.

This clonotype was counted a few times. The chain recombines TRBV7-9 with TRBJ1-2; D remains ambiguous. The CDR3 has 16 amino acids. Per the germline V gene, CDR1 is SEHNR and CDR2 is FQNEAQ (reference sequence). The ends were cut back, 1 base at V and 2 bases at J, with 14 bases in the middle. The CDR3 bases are TGTGCCAGCAGCTTAGAATCTTTCGGGTCCAACTATGGCTACACCTTC. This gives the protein CASSLESFGSNYGYTF.

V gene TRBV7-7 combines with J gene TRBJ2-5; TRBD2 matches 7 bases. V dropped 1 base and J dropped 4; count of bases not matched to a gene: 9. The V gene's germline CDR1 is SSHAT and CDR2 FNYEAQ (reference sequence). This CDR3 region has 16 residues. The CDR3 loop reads CASSLGLRESGETQYF. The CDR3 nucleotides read TGTGCCAGCAGCTTAGGTCTGCGGGAGTCGGGAGAGACCCAGTACTTC.

The CDR3 coding sequence is TGTGCCAGCAGCCCCGAAGGACGGCACTATGGCTACACCTTC. Protein: CASSPEGRHYGYTF. The V call is TRBV7-9, the J call TRBJ1-2, with no clear D. The V end lost 5 bases, the J end lost 3 bases, and 13 bases lay between the germline ends. Germline CDR1 reads SEHNR; CDR2 reads FQNEAQ (reference sequence). The length of the CDR3 is 14 residues.

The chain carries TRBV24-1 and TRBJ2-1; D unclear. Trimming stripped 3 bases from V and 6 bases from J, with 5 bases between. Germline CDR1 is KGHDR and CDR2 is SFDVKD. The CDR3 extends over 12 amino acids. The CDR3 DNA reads TGTGCCACCAGTGATCGCCTCAATGAGCAGTTCTTC. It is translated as CATSDRLNEQFF.

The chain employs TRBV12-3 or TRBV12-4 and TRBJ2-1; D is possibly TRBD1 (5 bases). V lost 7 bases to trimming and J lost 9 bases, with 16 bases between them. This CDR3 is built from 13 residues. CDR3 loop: CASTPGLNSEQFF. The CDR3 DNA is TGTGCCAGCACTCCAGGGCTCAATTCTGAGCAGTTCTTC.

The CDR3: CASSVEGQAANYGYTF. The CDR3, as DNA: TGTGCCAGCAGCGTAGAGGGGCAGGCCGCTAACTATGGCTACACCTTC. The chain uses TRBV9 and TRBJ1-2; tentative D call: TRBD1 (5 bases). V lost 0 bases and J 0 bases, leaving 12 bases between the germline ends. Germline CDR1 and CDR2: SGDLS and YYNGEE. This CDR3 spans 16 amino acids.

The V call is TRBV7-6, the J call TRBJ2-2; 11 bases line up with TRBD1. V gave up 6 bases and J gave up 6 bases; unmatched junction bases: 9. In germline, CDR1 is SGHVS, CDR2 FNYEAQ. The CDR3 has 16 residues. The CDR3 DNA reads TGTGCCAGCAGTTTCTCGCCGGGACAGGGGGCCGGGGAGCTGTTTTTT. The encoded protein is CASSFSPGQGAGELFF.

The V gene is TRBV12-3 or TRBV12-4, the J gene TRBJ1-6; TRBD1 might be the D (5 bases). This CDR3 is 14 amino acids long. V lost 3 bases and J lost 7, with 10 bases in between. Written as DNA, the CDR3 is TGTGCCAGCAGTTTTAAGGGGTCGAATTCACCCCTCCACTTT. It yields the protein CASSFKGSNSPLHF.

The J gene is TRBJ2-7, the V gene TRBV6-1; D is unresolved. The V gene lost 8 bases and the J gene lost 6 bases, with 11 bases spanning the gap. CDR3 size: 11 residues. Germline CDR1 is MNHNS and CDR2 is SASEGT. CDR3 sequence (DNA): TGTGCCAGCGCCCCCCTGGGCGAGCAGTACTTC. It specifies CASAPLGEQYF.